The text below deals with one T cell receptor (beta chain). This clonotype was found a few times. The antigen it binds to is not known. Nothing much larger sits one base from this clone, and base qualities are not available. Relative to germline, V is 2 bases shorter and J is 2 bases shorter, with 4 bases between their ends. The CDR3, cysteine through phenylalanine, is 13 amino acids long. The sequence is cut down to CDR3 DNA, 39 bases in frame from base 1. Reading the germline V gene gives CDR1 MNHEY and CDR2 SVGAGI. Reading the label with the study, this specimen's time point is: approximately 40 days after influenza vaccine administration. This sample is part of a study of response to subunit inactivated influenza vaccine (dated by TCRdb to between 2018 and 2020). For context, the study as a whole: To follow how T cells responded to a trivalent subunit inactivated influenza vaccine, the researchers relied on deep quantitative profiling of the T cell receptor repertoire.

To prepare the library, RT-PCR was applied. The data were produced on an Illumina HiSeq 2500. TCRdb itself trimmed the public reads at Q25 with fastp, ran MiXCR and retained productive beta chains. Rows merge per CDR3 protein into single entries with the most common DNA and genes. Across this sample there are over 400,000 distinct CDR3 sequences, with 10% to 15% seen only once. Of the sample, approximately 14% falls within the top ten clones. General study outcomes and caveats: According to the authors, only a limited number of new T cells may be recruited by each seasonal influenza vaccination.

This sequence uses TRBV6-5 and TRBJ1-3, with the D gene not clear enough to name. The source is a man aged 50-59 years who received an inactivated influenza vaccine. Donor details come from another sample of the same person, matched by shared clones. The sample here was PBMCs from blood, taken 40 to 50 days after vaccination. The base sequence is TGTGCCAGCAGTTACAGGGCTGGAAACACCATATATTTT. This yields the protein CASSYRAGNTIYF.